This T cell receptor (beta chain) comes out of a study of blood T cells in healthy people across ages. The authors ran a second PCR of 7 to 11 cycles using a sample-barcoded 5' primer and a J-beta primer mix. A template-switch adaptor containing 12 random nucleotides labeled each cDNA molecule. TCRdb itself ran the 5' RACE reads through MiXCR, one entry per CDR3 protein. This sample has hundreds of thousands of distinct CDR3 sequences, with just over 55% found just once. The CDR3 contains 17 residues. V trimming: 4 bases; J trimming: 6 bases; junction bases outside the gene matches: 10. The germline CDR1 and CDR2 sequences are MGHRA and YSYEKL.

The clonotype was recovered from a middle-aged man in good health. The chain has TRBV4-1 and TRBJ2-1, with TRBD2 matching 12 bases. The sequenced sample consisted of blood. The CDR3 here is CASSRYSTSGGLNEQFF. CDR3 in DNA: TGCGCCAGCAGCCGGTATTCGACTAGCGGGGGCCTCAATGAGCAGTTCTTC.